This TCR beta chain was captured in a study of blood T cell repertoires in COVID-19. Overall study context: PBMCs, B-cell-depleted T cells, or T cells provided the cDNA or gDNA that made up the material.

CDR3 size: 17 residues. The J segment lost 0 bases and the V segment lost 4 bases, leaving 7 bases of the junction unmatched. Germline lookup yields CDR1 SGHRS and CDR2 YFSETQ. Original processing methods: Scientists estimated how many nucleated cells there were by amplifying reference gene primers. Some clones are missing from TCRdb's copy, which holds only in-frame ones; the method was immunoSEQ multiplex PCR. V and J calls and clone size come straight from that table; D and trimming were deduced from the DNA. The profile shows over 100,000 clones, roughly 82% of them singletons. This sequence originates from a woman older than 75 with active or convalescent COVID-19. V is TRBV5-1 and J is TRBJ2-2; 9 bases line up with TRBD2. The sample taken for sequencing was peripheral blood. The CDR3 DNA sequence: TGCGCCAGCAGCCGAGGGCCTAGCGGGACGAACACCGGGGAGCTGTTTTTT. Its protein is CASSRGPSGTNTGELFF.